This T cell receptor beta chain is from a study of blood T cell repertoires in COVID-19. Study-wide context: The study drew acute and convalescent COVID-19 samples from the United States, Italy and Spain. T cells, B-cell-depleted T cells, or PBMCs provided the cDNA or gDNA that served as material.

As originally analysed: Amplification with reference gene primers provided the estimates of nucleated cell counts. Some clones are missing from TCRdb's copy, which holds only in-frame ones; the method was immunoSEQ multiplex PCR. V and J calls and clone size are copied from that table; D and trimming were computed from the DNA. The table lists some 180,000 clones, around 85% of them singletons. There are 15 residues in the CDR3. Losses at the gene ends were 5 bases for V and 5 bases for J; bases not matched to a gene: 9. Germline V gene sequence: CDR1 MNHEY, CDR2 SVGAGI. Researchers sorted participants into cohorts using their self-reported clinical history.

The receptor comes from a man aged 35-49 years who had recovered from COVID-19. Sequencing was carried out using PBMCs or T cells enriched from blood (not recorded which). The chain couples TRBV6-5 to TRBJ1-1, with 9 bases fitting TRBD1. Written as DNA, the CDR3 is TGTGCCAGCAGTCTACAACAGGGGGCGAAGACTGAAGCTTTCTTT. Translating gives CASSLQQGAKTEAFF.